This T cell receptor (beta chain) was captured by sequencing in a study of blood T cell repertoires in COVID-19. Across the whole study: Spain, Italy and the United States supplied samples that represented acute and convalescent COVID-19. T cells, B-cell-depleted T cells, or PBMCs provided the cDNA or gDNA that served as material.

In the original analysis: How many nucleated cells were present was estimated from reference gene primer amplification. Sequencing used immunoSEQ multiplex PCR; TCRdb keeps in-frame clones, though not all of them. V, J and clone size were drawn from that table, and D and trimming were deduced from the DNA. This sample yields about 230,000 clones, of which about 83% are seen a single time; around 5.4% belongs to the top ten. Trimming shortened V by 6 bases and J by 4 bases, and 13 bases separated the two germline ends. The CDR3 consists of 15 residues. The germline V gene encodes CDR1 SNHLY and CDR2 FYNNEI.

The TCR originated in a man at least 80 years old with acute or convalescent COVID-19. Specimen: peripheral blood. The chain has TRBV2 and TRBJ2-6, with TRBD1 as a possible D gene (5 bases). CDR3 protein: CASRPSRVGANVLTF. In nucleotides, the CDR3 is TGTGCCAGCAGACCAAGCAGGGTAGGGGCCAACGTCCTGACTTTC.